This T cell receptor beta chain was sequenced for a study of post-analysis software for immune sequencing data. In the study overall: Patients with relapsing-remitting, secondary progressive and progressive-relapsing multiple sclerosis courses were all represented. Study findings and constraints: Patients with multiple sclerosis recorded significantly lower normalized Chao1 diversity than controls, the study found. TRBV5-6, TRBV5-1 and TRBV20-1 belonged to a set of a few TRBV segments that were more frequent in patients than controls. Under F measure analysis, samples from one preparation batch co-clustered strongly.

On this clonotype: The target antigen is unknown.

Germline V lookup: CDR1 SGHRS, CDR2 YFSETQ. This CDR3 has 15 amino acids. V lost 4 bases and J lost 9; bases outside the gene matches: 12. cDNA libraries for TCR beta contained unique molecular identifiers. Input amounts of 1 to 10 million T cells were used. These gave around 500,000 cDNA molecules, so each molecule approximated one T cell. TCRdb re-analysed the PCR reads in MiXCR, keeping a single row per CDR3 protein. This table has some 690,000 distinct CDR3 sequences, roughly three fifths appearing once. The clonotype comes from a girl aged 2-10 years with multiple sclerosis. J is TRBJ2-1 and V is TRBV5-1; 8 bases align to TRBD1. Sequencing was done on a sample of blood. The CDR3 reads CASSPIQGAGGEQFF. The CDR3 DNA reads TGCGCCAGCAGCCCAATCCAGGGGGCTGGCGGTGAGCAGTTCTTC.